The sequence of this TCR beta chain was determined in a study of identical twins. Regarding the study as a whole: Low generation-probability sequences were in excess among twin-shared out-of-frame alpha sequences.

TCRdb reprocessed the 5' RACE reads via MiXCR and lists one record per CDR3 protein. The data contain roughly 290,000 distinct CDR3 sequences, roughly 9.7% of them singletons. The V end lost 4 bases, the J end lost 8 bases, and 14 bases lay between the germline ends. This CDR3 region has 13 residues. Germline V CDR1 and CDR2: DFQATT, SNEGSKA (reference sequence). A word on this clonotype: Its specificity is not known.

Separately, the same data were catalogued under a study of yellow fever vaccine responses in identical twins.

Source material: CD8+ T cells sorted from blood. The rearrangement joins TRBV20-1 to TRBJ1-4; D remains unclear. The sequence was collected from a woman under 30 in good health. The CDR3 DNA is TGCAGTGCTACGGACCTTGTTTCCGAAAAACTGTTTTTT. Its translation: CSATDLVSEKLFF.